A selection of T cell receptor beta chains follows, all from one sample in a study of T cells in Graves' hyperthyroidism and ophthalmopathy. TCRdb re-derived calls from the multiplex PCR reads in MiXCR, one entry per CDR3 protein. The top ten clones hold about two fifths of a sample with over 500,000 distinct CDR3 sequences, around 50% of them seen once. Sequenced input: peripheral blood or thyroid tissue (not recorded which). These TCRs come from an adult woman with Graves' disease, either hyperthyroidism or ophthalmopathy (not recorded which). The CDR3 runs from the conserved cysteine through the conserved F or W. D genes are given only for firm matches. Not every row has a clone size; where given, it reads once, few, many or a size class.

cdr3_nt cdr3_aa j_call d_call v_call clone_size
TGCAGTGCTAGAGATCTCCGGGGGGTCGTCGTATACGAGCAGTACTTC CSARDLRGVVVYEQYF TRBJ2-7 TRBD2 TRBV20-1 few
TGCAGCGTTGAGGGACAGGGAAGGGCTGAAGCTTTCTTT CSVEGQGRAEAFF TRBJ1-1 TRBD1 TRBV29-1 few
TGCGCCAGCAGTGAGCCGTTGGGAGGGGAAACTGAAGCTTTCTTT CASSEPLGGETEAFF TRBJ1-1 NA TRBV10-2 few
TGTGCCAGCATCCCGAGGGGCGGGAGTTATTACGAGCAGTACTTC CASIPRGGSYYEQYF TRBJ2-7 TRBD2 TRBV7-2 NA
TGTGCCAGCAGCTTAGACAAAGAAGAGACCCAGTACTTC CASSLDKEETQYF TRBJ2-5 NA TRBV7-8 many
TGCGCCAGCAGTGAACCAGCGGGAGTGAGCAATGAGCAGTTCTTC CASSEPAGVSNEQFF TRBJ2-1 TRBD2 TRBV10-2 NA
TGCAGCGTCGTCCACACGGATGGCTACACCTTC CSVVHTDGYTF TRBJ1-2 NA TRBV29-1 NA
TGTGCCAGCAGCTTGCAAGGGCCCCCCCAAGAGACCCAGTACTTC CASSLQGPPQETQYF TRBJ2-5 NA TRBV5-8 NA
TGTGCCAGCAGCCCCCCCGGTTGGTCACCCCTCCACTTT CASSPPGWSPLHF TRBJ1-6 NA TRBV7-2 few
TGTGCCACCAGCGGGGGGGGGGACACTGAAGCTTTCTTT CATSGGGDTEAFF TRBJ1-1 NA TRBV15 many
TGCAGTGCTAGAGGGGATCCGACAGGGGACGATGGCTACACCTTC CSARGDPTGDDGYTF TRBJ1-2 TRBD1 TRBV20-1 NA
TGTGCCAGCAGCGCAAGCAGACTAGACACTAACTATGGCTACACCTTC CASSASRLDTNYGYTF TRBJ1-2 NA TRBV7-9 few
TGTGCCAGCAGTTACTCACGAGGGGCCGGGGAGCTGTTTTTT CASSYSRGAGELFF TRBJ2-2 NA TRBV6-5 many
TGTGCCACCAGTGACTCTTCAGTCTTGTATGGCTACACCTTC CATSDSSVLYGYTF TRBJ1-2 NA TRBV24-1 many
TGCGCCAGCAGACGGACAGGGGGCGTTATTCCGGCTCAATTC CASRRTGGVIPAQF TRBJ2-7 TRBD1 TRBV7-2 NA
TGTGCCACTAAAGGAGGACCCCTGAACACTGAAGCTTTCTTT CATKGGPLNTEAFF TRBJ1-1 NA TRBV6-5 few
TGTGCCACCAGCAGAGCCGGGACAGGGAATGAAAAACTGTTTTTT CATSRAGTGNEKLFF TRBJ1-4 TRBD1 TRBV15 NA
TGTGCCAGCAGCCAAGATCAAGGGAGGGGGAATCAGCCCCAGCATTTT CASSQDQGRGNQPQHF TRBJ1-5 NA TRBV4-2 many
TGTGCCAGCAGTTACGGCCGACAGGGTGCCTATGGCTACACCTTC CASSYGRQGAYGYTF TRBJ1-2 TRBD1 TRBV6-2/TRBV6-3 NA
TGCAGCGTTTCCCCTCCATTATACAAGAACACTGAAGCTTTCTTT CSVSPPLYKNTEAFF TRBJ1-1 NA TRBV29-1 many
TGCAGCGTTGTAGTCACAGGTCCGAGAGGCAATCAGCCCCAGCATTTT CSVVVTGPRGNQPQHF TRBJ1-5 NA TRBV29-1 few
TGTGCCAGCAGCCCATGGACTAGCGCCGGGGAGCTGTTTTTT CASSPWTSAGELFF TRBJ2-2 TRBD2 TRBV7-2 few
TGTGCCAGCAGCGGGCTAGTCGGATCCTACGAGCAGTACTTC CASSGLVGSYEQYF TRBJ2-7 NA TRBV7-2 few
TGTGCCAGCAGCTTCCAGGTCATCATGAACACTGAAGCTTTCTTT CASSFQVIMNTEAFF TRBJ1-1 NA TRBV5-5 many